This is a list of T cell receptor beta chains from one sample in a study of T cell responses to AZD1222 COVID-19 vaccine. Repertoires were generated with immunoSEQ multiplex PCR, while TCRdb's copy carries only in-frame clones and drops some. The sample carries some 150,000 clones, 90% to 95% recorded once. Material: peripheral blood, obtained on day 0 of AZD1222 vaccination. These receptors all come from an adult in good health. Both conserved end residues are trimmed from each CDR3.

v_call,j_call,cdr3_aa
TRBV3-1/TRBV3-2,TRBJ1-2,ASSQKTSTVAYGYT
TRBV6-5,TRBJ1-2,LSGAQGVFNYGYT
TRBV24-1,TRBJ2-3,ATSDPATRGGTDTQY
TRBV11-2,TRBJ2-7,ASSLEGRQGAREQY
TRBV6-5,TRBJ1-2,ASSSTGQINYGYT
TRBV9,TRBJ2-7,ASSPGQGLDEQY
TRBV7-6,TRBJ2-5,ASSSLRGETQY
TRBV6-5,TRBJ1-1,ASSYSPRTAQFEAF
TRBV18,TRBJ1-2,ASSPPRGGGVIYGYT
TRBV12-3/TRBV12-4,TRBJ1-1,ASSSGLVEAF
TRBV11-3,TRBJ2-2,ASSGSLNTGELF
TRBV5-1,TRBJ2-2,ASSSQGAELF
TRBV6-5,TRBJ2-3,ASSYSSPWNADTQY
TRBV6-2/TRBV6-3,TRBJ1-5,ASSREGTAQH
TRBV6-5,TRBJ2-7,ASSYGASGASYEQY
TRBV7-9,TRBJ2-4,ASSSSVANIQY
TRBV15,TRBJ2-7,ATSLGTGNYEQY
TRBV19,TRBJ1-1,ASSRGDRGSVNTEAF
TRBV2,TRBJ1-2,ASSDIRDGGGYT
TRBV27,TRBJ1-3,ASSSQGGRIDGNTIY
TRBV7-2,TRBJ2-7,ASSPGTGVYEQY
TRBV6-5,TRBJ1-6,ASSYINSPLH
TRBV5-1,TRBJ2-1,ASSLNVDNEQF
TRBV7-9,TRBJ1-6,ASRREGPLH
TRBV7-9,TRBJ1-2,ASSQGQGEGYGYT
TRBV5-1,TRBJ2-1,ATSPGTYNEQF
TRBV4-1,TRBJ1-1,ASSQAPGSEAF
TRBV7-6,TRBJ1-2,ASSVGQGISNYGYT
TRBV9,TRBJ2-3,ASSVASGSADTQY
TRBV5-1,TRBJ2-1,ASSPTHRSYNEQF
TRBV3-1/TRBV3-2,TRBJ1-1,ASSQGADGDTEAF
TRBV5-1,TRBJ2-1,ASSLGRVSQFNEQF
TRBV6-1,TRBJ2-3,ASSVGIRAGGGKDTQY
TRBV27,TRBJ2-1,ASSLRGSNEQF
TRBV6-5,TRBJ2-7,ASSYGQGASYEQY
TRBV18,TRBJ2-7,ASSTPQNFSYEQY
TRBV7-6,TRBJ1-4,ASSRSGTRNEKLF
TRBV18,TRBJ2-3,ASSPPRRGGPDTQY
TRBV5-1,TRBJ2-1,ASSSRVIGPYGNEQF
TRBV9,TRBJ1-2,ASSVTQGGQYGYT
TRBV7-3,TRBJ2-1,ASSPMSANSYNEQF
TRBV4-2,TRBJ2-2,ASSPGQGAKKDTGELF
TRBV14,TRBJ2-1,ASSQEWGQDEQF
TRBV5-1,TRBJ2-1,ASTPGTGGLHEQF
TRBV6-5,TRBJ2-2,ASSYGENTGELF
TRBV6-4,TRBJ2-1,ASSGQVAGANEQF
TRBV25-1,TRBJ1-1,ASSETGGTEAF
TRBV15,TRBJ1-5,ATSRDIGQTHRGYSNQPQH
TRBV5-1,TRBJ1-1,ASSFVDRATEAF
TRBV5-1,TRBJ2-1,ASSPLGEPYNEQF
TRBV11-3,TRBJ1-1,ASSQDWNTEAF
TRBV19,TRBJ2-7,ASRDPTHEQY
TRBV14,TRBJ1-4,ASSQALGVEKLF
TRBV18,TRBJ2-7,ASSLGLAGVYEQY